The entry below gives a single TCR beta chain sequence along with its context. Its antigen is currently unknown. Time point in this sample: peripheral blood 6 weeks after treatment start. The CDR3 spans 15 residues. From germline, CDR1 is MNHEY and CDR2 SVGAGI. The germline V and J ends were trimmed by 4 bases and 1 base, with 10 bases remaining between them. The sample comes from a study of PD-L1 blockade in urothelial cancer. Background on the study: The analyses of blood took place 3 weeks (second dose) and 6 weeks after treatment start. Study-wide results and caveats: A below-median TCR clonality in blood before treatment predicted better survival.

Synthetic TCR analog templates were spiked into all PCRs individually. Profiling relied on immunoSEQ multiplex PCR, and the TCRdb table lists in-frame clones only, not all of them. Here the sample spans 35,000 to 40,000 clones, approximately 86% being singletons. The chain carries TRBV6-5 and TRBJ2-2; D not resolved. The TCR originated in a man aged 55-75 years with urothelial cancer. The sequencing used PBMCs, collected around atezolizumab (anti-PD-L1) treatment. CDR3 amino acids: CASSSDNRNTGELFF. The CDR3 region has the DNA TGTGCCAGCAGTTCGGATAACAGGAACACCGGGGAGCTGTTTTTT.